The 18 T cell receptor beta chains below come from one sample, sequenced in a study of blood T cells in healthy people across ages. For the second PCR, which ran for 7 to 11 cycles, a sample-barcoded 5' primer and a J-beta primer mix were used. TCRdb processed the 5' RACE reads anew with MiXCR; each CDR3 protein has one entry. The sample shows some 850,000 distinct CDR3 sequences, roughly 25% of them seen only once. These data were also reused for a study on T cells of mothers and their children.

The source material was blood. These receptors came from a boy aged 5-17 years in good health.

In this sample, this clonotype turned up once. The DNA of the CDR3 is TGTGCCAGCAGCCCGGGAGTGCTAGCGGGGGGGCCAGCCAAAAACATTCAGTACTTC. Encoded protein: CASSPGVLAGGPAKNIQYF. The rearrangement uses TRBV28 and TRBJ2-4, with 12 nucleotides matching TRBD2. The germline V gene encodes CDR1 MDHEN and CDR2 SYDVKM. The CDR3 runs to 19 residues. J gave up 0 bases and V 6 bases, and 12 bases lay outside the gene matches.

A few counts support this clonotype. This sequence joins TRBV10-3 and TRBJ2-5; D might be TRBD1 (5 bases). V shed 6 bases and J shed 1 base, with 15 bases lying between them. Germline assignment: CDR1 ENHRY and CDR2 SYGVKD. The CDR3 is 15 residues long. The CDR3, as DNA: TGTGCCATCAGCAGGGATTCACCACCCCAAGAGACCCAGTACTTC. This codes for CAISRDSPPQETQYF.

On this clonotype itself: Its ends do not fully match the called genes, so a read error is possible. The genes are TRBV3-1 and TRBJ1-4, with unresolved D. The germline V gene encodes CDR1 LGHDT and CDR2 YNNKEL (reference sequence). The CDR3 length is 13 residues. The DNA for the CDR3 is TGTGCCAGCAGCCATACAACTAATGAGAAACTGTTTTTT. Protein product: CASSHTTNEKLFF.

This clonotype was picked up many times. The gene calls are TRBV3-1 and TRBJ2-5; a weak D match, TRBD2 (6 bases). The CDR3 is 13 residues long. V dropped 1 base and J dropped 3 bases, with 6 bases sitting between them. From germline, CDR1 is LGHDT and CDR2 YNNKEL (reference sequence). The CDR3, as DNA: TGTGCCAGCAGCCAAGCGGGGGAAGAGACCCAGTACTTC. Amino acids: CASSQAGEETQYF.

This clonotype came up a few times. This chain connects TRBV5-1 to TRBJ2-5, with 7 bases that match TRBD1. With 4 bases clipped from V and 3 bases from J, the junction kept 9 bases outside the gene matches. This CDR3 has 15 amino acids. Per germline, CDR1 SGHRS and CDR2 YFSETQ. Written as DNA, the CDR3 is TGCGCCAGCAGCCCCCCCAGGGGGAACGAAGAGACCCAGTACTTC. Its protein product is CASSPPRGNEETQYF.

This clonotype was detected only a few times. The rearrangement uses TRBV12-3 or TRBV12-4 and TRBJ2-5, with a tentative D call TRBD1 (6 bases). The J call may not be correct, given that the DNA end is closer to TRBJ2-1. The CDR3 totals 14 residues. Here the CDR3 reads CASSFNLRGNEQFF. The CDR3 bases are TGTGCCAGCAGTTTTAATCTCAGGGGTAATGAGCAGTTCTTC.

This clonotype was found a few times. The genes are TRBV6-5 and TRBJ1-4, with D tentatively TRBD1 (6 bases). This CDR3 spans 14 amino acids. Per the germline V gene, CDR1 is MNHEY and CDR2 is SVGAGI. V lost 2 bases, J lost 8 bases, and 12 bases lay in between. The CDR3 region is CASSYTGLREKLFF. The CDR3 DNA follows: TGTGCCAGCAGTTACACAGGGTTAAGGGAAAAACTGTTTTTT.

V and J are TRBV7-2 and TRBJ1-3; D gene unclear. CDR1 is SGHTA and CDR2 is FQGNSA in the germline V gene. V was trimmed by 8 bases and J by 0 bases, leaving 17 bases between them. The CDR3 length is 16 residues. CDR3 protein: CASGQAFLSSGNTIYF. CDR3 coding DNA: TGTGCCAGCGGCCAGGCCTTTTTAAGCTCTGGAAACACCATATATTTT.

The rearrangement joins TRBV4-1 to TRBJ2-7; no firm D call. Trimming stripped 2 bases from V and 2 bases from J, with 16 bases between. This CDR3 has 16 amino acids. Germline CDR1 is MGHRA and CDR2 is YSYEKL. The CDR3: CASSQPTQRGAYEQYF. The CDR3 DNA reads as TGCGCCAGCAGCCAACCAACACAAAGAGGCGCCTACGAGCAGTACTTC.

A few counts support this clonotype. The chain joins TRBV5-1 to TRBJ2-3; 10 positions match TRBD2. With 6 bases clipped from V and 1 base from J, the junction kept 5 bases outside the gene matches. Germline V lookup: CDR1 SGHRS, CDR2 YFSETQ. This CDR3 is 15 amino acids long. The CDR3 region is CASTPAGGRTDTQYF. The CDR3 DNA reads as TGCGCCAGCACTCCAGCGGGGGGGCGCACAGATACGCAGTATTTT. Supplemented by reference TRBV5-1 and TRBJ2-3, the full variable domain reads KAGVTQTPRYLIKTRGQQVTLSCSPISGHRSVSWYQQTPGQGLQFLFEYFSETQRNKGNFPGRFSGRQFSNSRSEMNVSTLELGDSALYLCASTPAGGRTDTQYFGPGTRLTVL.

The V and J genes are TRBV5-1 and TRBJ1-1, with TRBD1 matching over 7 bases. CDR3 length equals 15 residues. From germline, CDR1 is SGHRS and CDR2 YFSETQ. V dropped 4 bases and J dropped 3; count of bases not matched to a gene: 9. DNA for the CDR3: TGCGCCAGCAGCGGAGGAGGGACAGAAGACACTGAAGCTTTCTTT. It specifies CASSGGGTEDTEAFF.

The genes are TRBV6-1 and TRBJ1-1; no clear D gene. CDR1 and CDR2 (germline): MNHNS, SASEGT. The CDR3 has 13 residues. V lost 7 bases and J lost 0, with 9 bases in between. CDR3 loop: CASTEYMNTEAFF. The DNA of the CDR3 is TGTGCCAGCACGGAATACATGAACACTGAAGCTTTCTTT.

The rearrangement uses TRBV3-1 and TRBJ1-2; the match to TRBD1 covers 12 bases. The length of the CDR3 is 16 residues. Germline CDR1 is LGHDT and CDR2 is YNNKEL (reference sequence). The trim removed 4 bases at V and 7 bases at J, leaving 10 bases unmatched. In DNA form, the CDR3 reads TGTGCCAGCAGCCCATCCGGGACAGGGGGCTCACTTGGCTACACCTTC. Translated: CASSPSGTGGSLGYTF. The variable domain in full, with the rest retrieved from reference TRBV3-1 and TRBJ1-2, is DTAVSQTPKYLVTQMGNDKSIKCEQNLGHDTMYWYKQDSKKFLKIMFSYNNKELIINETVPNRFSPKSPDKAHLNLHINSLELGDSAVYFCASSPSGTGGSLGYTFGSGTRLTVV.

This clonotype came up a few times. The V gene is TRBV6-5, the J gene TRBJ2-7; possible D gene TRBD1, 6 bases. The germline V gene has CDR1 MNHEY and CDR2 SVGAGI. CDR3 length: 15 amino acids. V was shortened by 0 bases and J by 5 bases, with 14 bases between the two germline ends. The CDR3 DNA follows: TGTGCCAGCAGTTACTCGGAATACAGGGCCAACGAGCAGTACTTC. Amino acids: CASSYSEYRANEQYF.

The chain carries TRBV6-5 and TRBJ2-5; D uncertain. The last part of the DNA fits TRBJ2-1 better; the J call may be wrong. The CDR3 runs 15 residues. Germline V gives CDR1 MNHEY, CDR2 SVGAGI. CDR3 bases: TGTGCCAGCAGTTATCAACCGGGTCGTAACAATGAGCAGTTCTTC. It is translated as CASSYQPGRNNEQFF.

The chain is built from TRBV3-1 and TRBJ2-5, with a tentative D call TRBD1 (5 bases). The J call may be wrong; the DNA end is better matched by TRBJ2-1. The CDR3 spans 14 residues. Germline V CDR1 and CDR2: LGHDT, YNNKEL (reference sequence). The chain's CDR3 is CASSQGLDSNEQFF. The CDR3 coding sequence is TGTGCCAGCAGCCAAGGGCTTGACAGCAATGAGCAGTTCTTC.

The V call is TRBV5-1, the J call TRBJ2-5; D call uncertain. The germline gives CDR1 SGHRS, CDR2 YFSETQ. The V gene lost 0 bases and the J gene lost 9 bases, with 12 bases spanning the gap. The CDR3 consists of 13 residues. The CDR3 protein is CASSLEPHRAQYF. For the CDR3, the DNA is TGCGCCAGCAGCTTGGAACCCCACAGAGCCCAGTACTTC.

In its sample, this clonotype was seen many times. This chain connects TRBV12-3 or TRBV12-4 to TRBJ2-7; TRBD1 might be the D (6 bases). Deletions cut 5 bases from V and 2 bases from J, with 16 bases between. There are 15 residues in the CDR3. The chain's CDR3 is CASSHTAQGTYEQYF. The CDR3 region has the DNA TGTGCCAGCAGTCACACTGCCCAGGGGACCTACGAGCAGTACTTC.